Following are 29 T cell receptor beta chains from one sample sequenced in a study of T cell responses to AZD1222 COVID-19 vaccine (dated by TCRdb to about 2021). This specimen's time point label, interpreted: about 28 days (+/-7) after the second vaccine dose. The method behind the library was the immunoSEQ multiplex PCR assay. TCRdb holds this immuneACCESS table with in-frame rearrangements only. Some clones are missing; in checked studies, unresolved V genes explain under half, and the rest has no known cause. The sample table lists roughly 150,000 clones, 90% of them with a count of one. The biggest ten clones account for about 1.4% of the sample. Specimen: peripheral blood, collected 28 days after the second AZD1222 dose. The receptors here all came from an adult who received the AZD1222 COVID-19 vaccine.

The gene calls are TRBV7-8 and TRBJ2-1, with a weak D call TRBD2 (6 bases). Trimming took off 4 bases at V and 6 bases at J, with 19 bases between the two ends. In germline, CDR1 is SGHVS, CDR2 FQNEAQ. CDR3 length: 16 amino acids. DNA of the CDR3: TGTGCCAGCAGCTCAAGACCTGGGGGGTCTGGCAATGAGCAGTTCTTC. Amino acids: CASSSRPGGSGNEQFF.

The chain carries TRBV30 and TRBJ1-1; TRBD1 matches 10 bases. The CDR3 covers 15 residues. The trim removed 4 bases at V and 1 base at J, leaving 6 bases unmatched. The germline V gene has CDR1 GTSNPN and CDR2 SVGIG (reference sequence). The CDR3, as DNA: TGTGCCTGGACCGTCGGGGACAGGGGGAACACTGAAGCTTTCTTT. It is translated as CAWTVGDRGNTEAFF.

Remarks on this clone: The DNA is left out, because the CDR3 cannot be placed on it with certainty; the CDR3 is given as TCRdb lists it. The J gene is TRBJ1-1, the V gene TRBV21-1. TRBV21-1 constitutes a pseudogene. The CDR3 spans 13 residues, counting both ends. The CDR3 reads CASVIGYSCGAFF.

This rearrangement joins TRBV5-4 to TRBJ2-2; TRBD2 matches at 11 bases. The CDR3 has 15 residues. Germline-derived CDR1 and CDR2 are SGHNT and YYREEE (reference sequence). V trimming: 4 bases; J trimming: 2 bases; junction bases outside the gene matches: 1. CDR3 in DNA: TGTGCCAGCAGCGGGACTAGCGGAAACACCGGGGAGCTGTTTTTT. Encoded protein: CASSGTSGNTGELFF.

V usage is TRBV7-2 and J usage is TRBJ1-5; 7 bases are a match to TRBD1. The CDR3 sequence is 15 residues long. V gave up 5 bases and J gave up 4 bases; unmatched junction bases: 8. Germline V gene lookup returns CDR1 SGHTA and CDR2 FQGNSA. CDR3 nucleotide sequence: TGTGCCAGCAGCCCCCGGACAGGAGATAATCAGCCCCAGCATTTT. Translation: CASSPRTGDNQPQHF.

The V and J genes are TRBV15 and TRBJ2-4; possibly TRBD2 for D (6 bases). V was pared by 0 bases and J by 3 bases, with 12 bases between. This CDR3 spans 16 amino acids. Per germline, CDR1 LNHNV and CDR2 YYDKDF (reference sequence). The CDR3 bases are TGTGCCACCAGCAGAGATTGGAGGGGTAGCAAAAACATTCAGTACTTC. This encodes CATSRDWRGSKNIQYF.

V is TRBV5-4 and J is TRBJ2-3, with D perhaps matching TRBD1 or TRBD2 (5 bases each). The CDR3 has 17 residues. Trimming shortened V by 3 bases and J by 0 bases, and 17 bases separated the two germline ends. Germline V gives CDR1 SGHNT, CDR2 YYREEE (reference sequence). CDR3 in DNA: TGTGCCAGCAGCTACTTGATAACGGGGCGAAGCACAGATACGCAGTATTTT. This gives the protein CASSYLITGRSTDTQYF.

The chain links TRBV3-1 (or the pseudogene TRBV3-2) to TRBJ1-6; the D is unclear. This CDR3 is 12 amino acids long. The V gene lost 4 bases and the J gene lost 5 bases, with 3 bases spanning the gap. Germline CDR1 reads LGHDT; CDR2 reads YNNKEL (reference sequence). In DNA, the CDR3 is TGTGCCAGCAGCCTGAATAATTCACCCCTCCACTTT. Protein product: CASSLNNSPLHF.

The V and J genes are TRBV28 and TRBJ1-5, with a tentative D call TRBD1 (6 bases). CDR1 is MDHEN, CDR2 SYDVKM, per germline. This CDR3 has 18 amino acids. Trimming removed 5 bases at V and 3 bases at J, with 23 bases between. In nucleotides, the CDR3 is TGTGCCAGCAGTCGCCCCCGGGACACCCAAATCTTCAATCAGCCCCAGCATTTT. Amino acid sequence: CASSRPRDTQIFNQPQHF.

V usage is TRBV5-4 and J usage is TRBJ2-5; tentatively, D is TRBD1 or TRBD2 (6 bases each). Trimming shortened V by 1 base and J by 4 bases, and 11 bases separated the two germline ends. Per the germline V gene, CDR1 is SGHNT and CDR2 is YYREEE (reference sequence). CDR3 length: 14 amino acids. CDR3 sequence reads: CASSLNGGRETQYF. DNA of the CDR3: TGTGCCAGCAGCTTGAACGGGGGCCGAGAGACCCAGTACTTC. Drawing the rest from reference TRBV5-4 and TRBJ2-5, the complete variable domain is ETGVTQSPTHLIKTRGQQVTLRCSSQSGHNTVSWYQQALGQGPQFIFQYYREEENGRGNFPPRFSGLQFPNYSSELNVNALELDDSALYLCASSLNGGRETQYFGPGTRLLVL.

This clone came up once. This chain connects TRBV28 to TRBJ2-7; 7 nucleotides agree with TRBD1. Germline-derived CDR1 and CDR2 are MDHEN and SYDVKM. The CDR3 is 13 residues long. V lost 5 bases to trimming and J lost 2 bases; unmatched junction nucleotides: 3. The chain's CDR3 is CASSLGGPYEQYF. DNA for the CDR3: TGTGCCAGCAGTCTAGGGGGCCCCTACGAGCAGTACTTC.

The sample holds one count of this clone. The chain has TRBV11-3 and TRBJ2-1, with TRBD2 matching 11 bases. This CDR3 has 15 amino acids. Germline V gene data show CDR1 as SGHNT and CDR2 as YENEEA. V was pared by 5 bases and J by 8 bases, with 8 bases of the junction left unmatched. The CDR3 DNA is TGTGCCAGCAGCCTAAGGTCTAGCGGGGGGTATGAGCAGTTCTTC. This sequence encodes CASSLRSSGGYEQFF. The whole variable domain, filled in from reference TRBV11-3 and TRBJ2-1, reads EAGVVQSPRYKIIEKKQPVAFWCNPISGHNTLYWYLQNLGQGPELLIRYENEEAVDDSQLPKDRFSAERLKGVDSTLKIQPAELGDSAVYLCASSLRSSGGYEQFFGPGTRLTVL.

The CDR3 DNA reads as TGTGCCAGCAGCCCTTACTCCAGGGGGCTCAGCTACACCTTC. This sequence encodes CASSPYSRGLSYTF. The genes are TRBV7-2 and TRBJ1-2; TRBD1 agrees at 8 bases. Germline V CDR1 and CDR2: SGHTA, FQGNSA. With 5 bases clipped from V and 9 bases from J, the junction kept 11 bases outside the gene matches. The CDR3 is 14 amino acids.

This chain uses TRBV19 with TRBJ1-1, with D possibly being TRBD1 (5 bases). Germline CDR1 reads LNHDA; CDR2 reads SQIVND (reference sequence). Trimming took off 1 base at V and 1 base at J, with 13 bases between the two ends. The CDR3 has 16 amino acids. The CDR3 nucleotides read TGTGCCAGTAGTATAGCAACAGGTTTGAGGAACACTGAAGCTTTCTTT. This encodes CASSIATGLRNTEAFF.

V gene TRBV10-3 combines with J gene TRBJ1-5; D is possibly TRBD1 (5 bases). The ends were cut back, 2 bases at V and 5 bases at J, with 16 bases in the middle. The CDR3 contains 16 residues. Germline CDR1 is ENHRY and CDR2 is SYGVKD. CDR3 residues: CAISEAVRDGDQPQHF. The CDR3 DNA follows: TGTGCCATCAGTGAGGCTGTCCGGGACGGAGATCAGCCCCAGCATTTT.

V usage is TRBV19 and J usage is TRBJ1-3; D gene ambiguous. V gave up 8 bases and J gave up 0 bases, with 11 bases separating them. This CDR3 has 14 amino acids. CDR1 and CDR2 (germline): LNHDA, SQIVND (reference sequence). DNA for the CDR3: TGTGCCAGTCGCAACTGGGGCTCTGGAAACACCATATATTTT. It codes for CASRNWGSGNTIYF.

A note on this clone: A junction boundary mismatches the germline segment, possibly from a read error. This chain connects TRBV11-2 to TRBJ2-1; 12 bases agree with TRBD2. This CDR3 comprises 15 residues. The germline gives CDR1 SGHAT, CDR2 FQNNGV. CDR3 loop: CASSQPLAGGWKEVF. The DNA for the CDR3 is TGTGCCAGCAGTCAGCCGCTAGCGGGAGGGTGGAAGGAGGTCTTC.

This chain links TRBV4-2 with TRBJ1-1, with D perhaps TRBD1 (5 bases). CDR1 and CDR2 from the germline V gene are LGHNA and YNFKEQ. The V end was cut by 0 bases, the J end by 1 base, with 12 bases between. The CDR3 runs 16 residues. The CDR3 region is CASSQDWGGSNTEAFF. DNA of the CDR3: TGTGCCAGCAGCCAAGATTGGGGGGGTTCGAACACTGAAGCTTTCTTT.

This chain connects TRBV5-1 to TRBJ1-2; TRBD1 is a possible D gene (5 bases). Germline CDR1 reads SGHRS; CDR2 reads YFSETQ. V was clipped by 3 bases and J by 4 bases, with 13 bases between them. The CDR3 has 14 residues. Written as DNA, the CDR3 is TGCGCCAGCAGCTCGGGGGAGACAGTCTATGGCTACACCTTC. It encodes CASSSGETVYGYTF.

This clone came up once. The gene calls are TRBV28 and TRBJ2-7; no definite D call. This CDR3 is 13 amino acids long. Trimming cost V 5 bases and J 6 bases, with 14 bases left between them. From germline, CDR1 is MDHEN and CDR2 SYDVKM. CDR3 sequence reads: CASSRTTSTEQYF. CDR3 sequence (DNA): TGTGCCAGCAGTCGAACTACTTCCACCGAGCAGTACTTC.

The CDR3 sequence: CASSFRAGGDSPLHF. As DNA, the CDR3 is TGTGCCAGCAGCTTCAGGGCAGGGGGCGATTCACCCCTCCACTTT. This rearrangement joins TRBV5-4 to TRBJ1-6; 8 nucleotides agree with TRBD1. Looked up from germline, CDR1 is SGHNT and CDR2 is YYREEE (reference sequence). With V trimmed by 2 bases and J by 8 bases, 6 bases remained unmatched. This CDR3 has 15 amino acids.

The chain couples TRBV3-1 (or the pseudogene TRBV3-2) to TRBJ1-2; D is ambiguous. The CDR3 loop spans 14 amino acids. Per germline, CDR1 LGHDT and CDR2 YNNKEL (reference sequence). Trimming shortened V by 6 bases and J by 1 base, and 12 bases separated the two germline ends. The CDR3 sequence: CASSFGRDNYGYTF. The CDR3 DNA follows: TGTGCCAGCAGTTTCGGGAGGGATAACTATGGCTACACCTTC.

This rearrangement joins TRBV2 to TRBJ2-3; no clear D. Trimming stripped 8 bases from V and 2 bases from J, with 11 bases between. The CDR3 runs to 13 residues. Germline V gene lookup returns CDR1 SNHLY and CDR2 FYNNEI. In DNA form, the CDR3 reads TGTGCCAGCGGGCAATTAATCACAGATACGCAGTATTTT. Translating gives CASGQLITDTQYF.

In its sample, this clone was seen a few times. This chain uses TRBV24-1 with TRBJ2-1, with TRBD2 matching over 13 bases. CDR3 length equals 15 residues. V lost 5 bases to trimming and J lost 7 bases; unmatched junction nucleotides: 4. Looked up from germline, CDR1 is KGHDR and CDR2 is SFDVKD. For the CDR3, the DNA is TGTGCCACCAGTGTAGGACTAGCGGGAGTAAATGAGCAGTTCTTC. It is translated as CATSVGLAGVNEQFF.

V usage is TRBV18 and J usage is TRBJ2-3; D may be TRBD1 (5 bases). The V end was cut by 5 bases, the J end by 0 bases, with 15 bases between. This CDR3 has 16 residues. In germline, CDR1 is KGHSH, CDR2 LQKENI. CDR3 DNA: TGTGCCAGCTCAAACCAGGGCAGGCTTAGCACAGATACGCAGTATTTT. Amino acids: CASSNQGRLSTDTQYF.

The genes are TRBV6-1 and TRBJ1-5, with D possibly matching TRBD1 (5 bases). CDR3 length: 12 amino acids. Germline V gene lookup returns CDR1 MNHNS and CDR2 SASEGT. V lost 7 bases and J 6 bases, leaving 10 bases between the germline ends. CDR3 residues: CASTMGLQPQHF. CDR3 bases: TGTGCCAGCACTATGGGGCTTCAGCCCCAGCATTTT.

The rearrangement links TRBV3-1 (or the pseudogene TRBV3-2) to TRBJ1-6, with D uncertain. Trimming left V 1 base short and J 5 bases short, with 9 bases between. Germline CDR1 LGHDT, CDR2 YNNKEL (reference sequence). There are 15 residues in the CDR3. CDR3 DNA: TGTGCCAGCAGCCAAGCCTTCAGGAATAATTCACCCCTCCACTTT. This codes for CASSQAFRNNSPLHF.

The gene calls are TRBV12-3 or TRBV12-4 and TRBJ1-5; D gene ambiguous. V was cut by 2 bases and J by 3 bases, with 5 bases left in between. The CDR3 runs to 13 residues. For the CDR3, the DNA is TGTGCCAGCAGTTTACGGGACAATCAGCCCCAGCATTTT. Protein product: CASSLRDNQPQHF.

This clone was seen just once. This sequence joins TRBV19 and TRBJ2-1; D is uncertain. V shed 9 bases and J shed 4 bases, with 16 bases lying between them. The CDR3 loop spans 14 amino acids. The V gene's germline CDR1 is LNHDA and CDR2 SQIVND (reference sequence). CDR3 DNA sequence: TGTGCCAGCCGACCCGTTTATCATTACAATGAGCAGTTCTTC. It yields the protein CASRPVYHYNEQFF.